This note documents a single TCR beta chain sequence. What it binds is not known. Germline V CDR1 and CDR2: MNHEY, SVGEGT. CDR3 size: 15 residues. V dropped 0 bases and J dropped 6 bases, with 12 bases sitting between them. Together with a sample-barcoded 5' primer, a J-beta primer mix was included in a second PCR lasting about 6 to 12 cycles. The template-switch adaptor, which had 12 random nucleotides, put a tag on each cDNA molecule. TCRdb re-analysed the 5' RACE reads in MiXCR, keeping a single row per CDR3 protein. The table records 800,000 to 900,000 distinct CDR3 sequences, 60% to 80% of them present only once. The sample originates from a study of blood T cells in healthy people across ages. General study points: Researchers deemed the diversity estimates from one million T cells underestimates. It was not possible, with unsorted PBMCs, to conclusively compare naive and antigen-experienced cells.

The clonotype was recovered from a man aged 25 to 40 in good health. Sequencing was performed on blood. The J gene is TRBJ2-4, the V gene TRBV6-2 or TRBV6-3; D may be TRBD1 (5 bases). This chain's CDR3 is CASSYSKGPRNIQYF. CDR3 DNA: TGTGCCAGCAGTTACTCGAAGGGGCCACGAAACATTCAGTACTTC.